The 17 T cell receptor beta chains reported below all come from one sample, sequenced in a study of cytomegalovirus exposure and HLA in healthy donors (dated by TCRdb to the late 2010s). Receptor amplification or capture employed the immunoSEQ multiplex PCR assay. For the multiplex PCR, a mixture combining 60 forward primers for TCR Vbeta segments and 13 reverse primers for TCR Jbeta segments was used. TCRdb retrieved this table from immuneACCESS and kept in-frame rearrangements only. Not all clones are present; in checked studies, unresolved V genes account for under half, and no reason is known for the remainder. This sample gives 100,000 to 150,000 clones in total; around 78% of them show up just once. The ten largest clones add up to approximately 1.6% of the sample. The material sequenced was PBMCs. The receptors originated from a woman aged 18-30 years in good health and CMV-seronegative.

The chain links TRBV9 to TRBJ2-1; a weak D match, TRBD2 (6 bases). The V and J ends lost 9 bases and 0 bases respectively, with 16 bases between them. The CDR3 is made up of 15 amino acids. Germline-derived CDR1 and CDR2 are SGDLS and YYNGEE. The DNA of the CDR3 is TGTGCCATCGGTAGCGGTTCCAGCTCCTACAATGAGCAGTTCTTC. Translated, it gives CAIGSGSSSYNEQFF.

The rearrangement links TRBV6-5 to TRBJ2-1, with 8 positions matching TRBD1. The CDR3 has 13 amino acids. Germline V gives CDR1 MNHEY, CDR2 SVGAGI. V gave up 5 bases and J gave up 6 bases; unmatched junction bases: 3. The CDR3, as DNA: TGTGCCAGCAGTCCTGGACAGGGCAATGAGCAGTTCTTC. It is translated as CASSPGQGNEQFF.

The table lists this clone with a few counts. The chain has TRBV6-5 and TRBJ1-1; 9 nucleotides agree with TRBD1. The CDR3 is 14 residues long. CDR1 is MNHEY and CDR2 is SVGAGI in the germline V gene. J was trimmed by 0 bases and V by 6 bases; bases with no gene match: 2. The CDR3 sequence: CASRRQGVNTEAFF. The CDR3 DNA is TGTGCCAGCAGGCGACAGGGGGTGAACACTGAAGCTTTCTTT.

J is TRBJ2-5 and V is TRBV7-9; possible D gene TRBD1, 6 bases. The V gene lost 3 bases and the J gene lost 0 bases, with 8 bases spanning the gap. The CDR3 is 14 amino acids. Germline V gives CDR1 SEHNR, CDR2 FQNEAQ (reference sequence). The CDR3 spells CASSFGQYQETQYF. CDR3 coding DNA: TGTGCCAGCAGCTTTGGACAGTACCAAGAGACCCAGTACTTC.

This clone turned up a few times. The chain joins TRBV5-4 to TRBJ1-2; tentatively, D is TRBD1 (5 bases). Trimming took off 4 bases at V and 4 bases at J, with 11 bases between the two ends. The CDR3 extends over 13 amino acids. From germline, CDR1 is SGHNT and CDR2 YYREEE (reference sequence). The CDR3 here is CASSLGAFYGYTF. The CDR3 region has the DNA TGTGCCAGCAGCCTAGGGGCCTTCTATGGCTACACCTTC. Looking up the rest from reference TRBV5-4 and TRBJ1-2 gives the full variable domain: ETGVTQSPTHLIKTRGQQVTLRCSSQSGHNTVSWYQQALGQGPQFIFQYYREEENGRGNFPPRFSGLQFPNYSSELNVNALELDDSALYLCASSLGAFYGYTFGSGTRLTVV.

V and J are TRBV7-6 and TRBJ2-7, with 12 nucleotides matching TRBD2. The CDR3 has 14 amino acids. CDR1 and CDR2 from the germline V gene are SGHVS and FNYEAQ. V was pared by 3 bases and J by 6 bases, with 3 bases of the junction left unmatched. The CDR3 reads CASSLTSGSGEQYF. The CDR3 nucleotides are TGTGCCAGCAGCTTGACTAGCGGGAGTGGCGAGCAGTACTTC.

With regard to this clone: The junction departs from germline at one end; a sequencing error may be responsible. The chain combines TRBV5-4 with TRBJ1-2, with 7 bases identical to TRBD1. The CDR3 is 13 residues long. Germline CDR1 and CDR2: SGHNT and YYREEE (reference sequence). DNA for the CDR3: TGTGCCAGCAGCGAGATGGACAGGTACCCGCCTCACTTC. This encodes CASSEMDRYPPHF.

This rearrangement joins TRBV7-9 to TRBJ1-1; D remains unclear. The CDR3 is 15 amino acids. Per the germline V gene, CDR1 is SEHNR and CDR2 is FQNEAQ (reference sequence). Trimming stripped 5 bases from V and 2 bases from J, with 15 bases between. The CDR3: CASSQARLRNTEAFF. The CDR3 DNA follows: TGTGCCAGCAGCCAAGCGAGGCTAAGAAACACTGAAGCTTTCTTT.

The chain carries TRBV27 and TRBJ1-1; D perhaps matches TRBD1 (6 bases). The CDR3 runs to 15 residues. Germline V gene sequence: CDR1 MNHEY, CDR2 SMNVEV (reference sequence). Between the trimmed V and J ends, which lost 4 bases and 2 bases, there was a span of 14 bases. The CDR3 loop reads CASSSFGRGNTEAFF. The CDR3 DNA follows: TGTGCCAGCAGTTCCTTTGGCAGGGGTAACACTGAAGCTTTCTTT.

The chain joins TRBV18 to TRBJ2-6; D is unresolved. The germline CDR1 and CDR2 sequences are KGHSH and LQKENI. The CDR3 contains 15 residues. Trimming stripped 1 base from V and 0 bases from J, with 4 bases between. The CDR3, as DNA: TGTGCCAGCTCACCACTCAGCTCTGGGGCCAACGTCCTGACTTTC. Protein sequence: CASSPLSSGANVLTF.

The chain carries TRBV4-2 and TRBJ2-3, with TRBD2 matching over 7 bases. With V trimmed by 0 bases and J by 6 bases, 6 bases remained unmatched. The CDR3 runs 15 residues. CDR1 is LGHNA, CDR2 YNFKEQ, per germline. This chain's CDR3 is CASSQESREFDTQYF. CDR3 DNA sequence: TGTGCCAGCAGCCAAGAATCGCGGGAGTTTGATACGCAGTATTTT.

The genes are TRBV5-4 and TRBJ2-2, with 10 bases fitting TRBD1. Unmatched junction bases numbered 8, after V lost 5 bases and J lost 7 bases. The CDR3 runs 15 residues. The V gene's germline CDR1 is SGHNT and CDR2 YYREEE (reference sequence). CDR3 sequence reads: CASSLGTGEIGELFF. In nucleotides, the CDR3 is TGTGCCAGCAGTTTAGGGACAGGGGAGATCGGGGAGCTGTTTTTT.

The sample holds a few counts of this clone. The chain recombines TRBV15 with TRBJ1-5; D unresolved. V lost 1 base, J lost 6 bases, and 13 bases lay in between. Germline values: CDR1 LNHNV, CDR2 YYDKDF (reference sequence). The CDR3 runs 15 residues. The CDR3, as DNA: TGTGCCACCAGCAGAGGTGCTCCGCCCGGTCAGCCCCAGCATTTT. Its translation is CATSRGAPPGQPQHF. Together with reference TRBV15 and TRBJ1-5, the CDR3 gives the full variable domain: DAMVIQNPRYQVTQFGKPVTLSCSQTLNHNVMYWYQQKSSQAPKLLFHYYDKDFNNEADTPDNFQSRRPNTSFCFLDIRSPGLGDTAMYLCATSRGAPPGQPQHFGDGTRLSIL.

V usage is TRBV23-1 and J usage is TRBJ2-4; tentative D call: TRBD1 (5 bases). TRBV23-1 is assigned to the ORF class and has an uncertain function. The CDR3 spans 20 residues. The V end was cut by 0 bases, the J end by 7 bases, with 28 bases between. The DNA of the CDR3 is TGCGCCAGCAGTCAATCTAGGTGCGTGGGGCCACGAGAGCCCGGGAACATTCAGTACTTC. Translated: CASSQSRCVGPREPGNIQYF.

The chain is built from TRBV5-1 and TRBJ2-7, with TRBD1 matching 7 bases. CDR3 length: 14 residues. Germline CDR1 reads SGHRS; CDR2 reads YFSETQ. The junction had 7 bases not matched to a gene; V was cut back by 4 bases and J by 3 bases. CDR3 residues: CASSRLGQLYEQYF. In DNA form, the CDR3 reads TGCGCCAGCAGCCGCTTGGGACAGCTCTACGAGCAGTACTTC.

The chain employs TRBV5-1 and TRBJ2-1; maybe TRBD2 (6 bases). The CDR3 covers 15 residues. Trimming took 0 bases from V and 5 from J, leaving 12 bases between them. Germline V gene data show CDR1 as SGHRS and CDR2 as YFSETQ. CDR3 in DNA: TGCGCCAGCAGCTTGGTGTTAGCGGCCAACAATGAGCAGTTCTTC. It specifies CASSLVLAANNEQFF. Using reference TRBV5-1 and TRBJ2-1 for the parts outside the CDR3, the full variable domain is KAGVTQTPRYLIKTRGQQVTLSCSPISGHRSVSWYQQTPGQGLQFLFEYFSETQRNKGNFPGRFSGRQFSNSRSEMNVSTLELGDSALYLCASSLVLAANNEQFFGPGTRLTVL.

This chain uses TRBV10-1 with TRBJ2-5; 8 nucleotides line up with TRBD1. Germline-derived CDR1 and CDR2 are WNHNN and SYGVQD (reference sequence). The CDR3 is made up of 14 amino acids. Unmatched junction bases numbered 10, after V lost 8 bases and J lost 5 bases. The chain's CDR3 is CASSPDRGSETQYF. The CDR3 region has the DNA TGCGCCAGCTCCCCTGACAGGGGCAGCGAGACCCAGTACTTC.